The 4 T cell receptor beta chains in this list originate from one sample, sequenced in a study of CD8+CD57+ T cells in acquired aplastic anemia. An expansion of CD8+CD57+ cells by flow cytometry had been shown in patients chosen for sequencing. The TCR beta profiling, which covered VDJ combination and CDR3 sequence, was carried out using genomic DNA as the template. TCRdb ran MiXCR on the reads and lists one entry per CDR3 protein. This table has approximately 300,000 distinct CDR3 sequences, approximately 60% appearing once. Sequenced: sorted CD4+, CD8+, or CD8+CD57+ T cells (not recorded which) from PBMCs. These receptors were obtained from a human donor with aplastic anemia.

A single count supports this clonotype. V usage is TRBV10-3 and J usage is TRBJ1-1, with TRBD1 identical over 8 bases. The CDR3 has 14 residues. Unmatched junction bases numbered 5, after V lost 6 bases and J lost 2 bases. Per germline, CDR1 ENHRY and CDR2 SYGVKD. As DNA, the CDR3 is TGTGCCATCAGGGGACAGGAGGGAAACACTGAAGCTTTCTTT. Its protein is CAIRGQEGNTEAFF.

This clonotype came up many times. The chain recombines TRBV2 with TRBJ2-3, with unresolved D. Germline loops: CDR1 SNHLY, CDR2 FYNNEI. This CDR3 is 13 amino acids long. Trimming cost V 6 bases and J 6 bases, with 13 bases left between them. CDR3 bases: TGTGCCAGCAGACTTGACTCTCCTGATACGCAGTATTTT. This encodes CASRLDSPDTQYF.

This clonotype turned up a few times. The V call is TRBV2, the J call TRBJ1-3, with D maybe TRBD1 (6 bases). Trimming cost V 2 bases and J 4 bases, with 12 bases left between them. This CDR3 has 15 residues. Germline values: CDR1 SNHLY, CDR2 FYNNEI. The CDR3: CASSENRVSGNTIYF. The CDR3 DNA reads TGTGCCAGCAGTGAAAACAGGGTGTCCGGAAACACCATATATTTT.

As DNA, the CDR3 is TGTGCCATCAGGGGACTATACAATGAGCAGTTCTTC. Amino acids: CAIRGLYNEQFF. The V and J genes are TRBV10-3 and TRBJ2-1; TRBD2 matches 7 bases. Trimming removed 6 bases from V and 4 bases from J; junction bases left unmatched: 0. The germline gives CDR1 ENHRY, CDR2 SYGVKD. CDR3 length: 12 residues.